This TCR beta chain was sequenced in a study of blood T cell repertoires in COVID-19 (dated by TCRdb to the early 2020s). In the study overall: Samples covering the acute and convalescent phases of COVID-19 were provided by collaborators in the United States, Italy and Spain. The repertoires were made available in a free public database intended to serve as a resource for research on the immune response to SARS-CoV-2. Deeply sampled blood TCRbeta repertoires from subjects exposed to, actively infected with, or recovered from COVID-19 were included in the dataset. The material from the prospective study consisted of cDNA or gDNA derived from T cells, B-cell-depleted T cells, or PBMCs. The samples were drawn from the first 160 participants of the ongoing ImmuneRACE study and from 950 to 1,500 subjects provided by 6 global collaborators. Sample metadata almost always included a de-identified subject ID, COVID-19 status, age in years and sex. HLA class I and class II types, where available, came from metadata supplied by the sample provider rather than from assay-based typing.

The germline V gene encodes CDR1 GTSNPN and CDR2 SVGIG (reference sequence). Reading from cysteine to phenylalanine, the CDR3 counts 12 amino acids. The sequence is cut down to CDR3 DNA, 36 bases in frame from base 1. What the research found in general, with its limitations: Clinical and demographic metadata were provided uncurated, with the amount varying by source and participant.

Concerning this clone: There is no known antigen for this receptor. The germline gene is not matched at one end of the junction; a read error may be the cause.

TCRbeta CDR3 regions were amplified from genomic DNA by means of the immunoSEQ Assay, a bias-controlled multiplex PCR. As for the authors' bioinformatics: Within the assay, amplification of reference gene primers was used to estimate how many nucleated cells each sample contained. To quantify the absolute abundance of each unique TCRbeta CDR3 rearrangement, sequence reads were collapsed and filtered. For each sample, productive Simpson clonality was calculated by taking the square root of Simpson's diversity index across productive rearrangements. Held by TCRdb, this immuneACCESS table contains in-frame sequences only and omits some clones. Under half of the omission traces to an unresolved V gene where checked; the cause of the rest is unknown. V and J calls and clone size are given by that table; D and trimming were obtained from the DNA. The sample data list about 70,000 clones, and approximately 93% of these were observed just once. 2.5% to 3% of the sample is in the top ten clones.

In Seattle, one collaborating source enrolled patients while the infection was active and tracked those patients longitudinally over the course of disease. The collaborating institutions used their own protocols to collect whole blood in K2EDTA tubes. For TCRbeta analysis, collaborator samples were shipped as frozen whole blood, as isolated PBMCs, or as DNA extracted from either sample type. The rearrangement combines TRBV30 with TRBJ1-1; TRBD1 agrees with 7 junctional bases. The sequencing input was peripheral blood. This TCR came from a man aged 50 or older with COVID-19, enrolled during active disease. CDR3 loop: CAWRENRGEPHF. The DNA sequence is TGTGCCTGGAGAGAGAACAGGGGAGAACCCCACTTT.